This T cell receptor (beta chain) stems from a study of cytomegalovirus exposure and HLA in healthy donors. The PCR employed 60 Vbeta primers together with 13 Jbeta primers. The repertoire was sequenced with immunoSEQ multiplex PCR; TCRdb's copy has only in-frame clones and lacks some. Of 95,000 to 150,000 clones in the sample, over 75% were seen once. The V gene end was trimmed by 1 base and the J gene end by 8 bases; junction bases not matched to a gene: 6. Germline CDR1 and CDR2: SEHNR and FQNEAQ (reference sequence). The CDR3 is 14 residues long. The sequenced material came from PBMCs. This receptor was obtained from a human donor in good health. The V and J genes are TRBV7-9 and TRBJ1-2; TRBD1 matches at 8 bases. CDR3 region: CASSLVTGVSGYTF. CDR3 nucleotides: TGTGCCAGCAGCTTAGTGACAGGGGTTTCGGGCTACACCTTC.